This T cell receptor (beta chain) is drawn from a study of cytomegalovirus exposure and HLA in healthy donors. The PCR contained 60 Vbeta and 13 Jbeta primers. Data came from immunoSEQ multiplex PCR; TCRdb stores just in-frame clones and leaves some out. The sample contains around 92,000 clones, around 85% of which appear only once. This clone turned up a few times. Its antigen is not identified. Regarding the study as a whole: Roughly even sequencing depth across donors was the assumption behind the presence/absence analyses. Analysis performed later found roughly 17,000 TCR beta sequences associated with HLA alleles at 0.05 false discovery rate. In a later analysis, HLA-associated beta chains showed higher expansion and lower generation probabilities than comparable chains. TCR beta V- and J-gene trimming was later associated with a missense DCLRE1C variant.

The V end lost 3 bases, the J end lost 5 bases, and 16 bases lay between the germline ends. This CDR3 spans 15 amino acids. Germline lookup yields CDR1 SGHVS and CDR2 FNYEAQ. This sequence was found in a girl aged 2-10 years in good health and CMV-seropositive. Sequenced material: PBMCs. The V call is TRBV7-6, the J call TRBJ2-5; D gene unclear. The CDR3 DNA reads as TGTGCCAGCAGCTTTACCCAGTCGCTTCAGGAGACCCAGTACTTC. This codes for CASSFTQSLQETQYF.